Here is one T cell receptor beta chain with its context. Antigen specificity is unknown. Trimming pared 5 bases from V and 0 bases from J, leaving 18 bases between. The CDR3 totals 17 residues. Germline CDR1 reads ENHRY; CDR2 reads SYGVKD. This sample was included in a study of T cell responses to AZD1222 COVID-19 vaccine. Study overall: Investigators merged groups given second doses at roughly 4 or roughly 12 weeks. General study points: The study identified only six AZD1222 recipients as seropositive at baseline. Repertoires were obtained solely post-peak T cell response.

TCRdb's copy holds only in-frame clones and misses some; the assay was immunoSEQ multiplex PCR. The sample consists of 95,000 to 130,000 clones, about 92% of them appearing once. The rearrangement joins TRBV10-3 to TRBJ2-3, with D perhaps matching TRBD1 (5 bases). Sequenced material: peripheral blood, taken on day 0 of AZD1222 vaccination. The clonotype comes from an adult in good health. CDR3 protein: CAISTGPYSGSTDTQYF. The CDR3 coding sequence is TGTGCCATCAGTACAGGTCCCTACTCAGGGAGCACAGATACGCAGTATTTT.